This T cell receptor beta chain was retrieved from a study of CXCR3-negative and CXCR3-positive naive CD8 T cells. The CDR3 has 14 residues. Germline loops: CDR1 SGHKS, CDR2 YYEKEE (reference sequence). General observations from the study: In CXCR3-positive naive cells, the TRB CDR3s were more hydrophobic than in CXCR3-negative naive cells.

Through 5' RACE with UMI labels, the TRB cDNA libraries were prepared. TCRdb reprocessed the 5' RACE reads, keeping one entry per CDR3 protein, no DNA. Its listing shows more than 100,000 distinct CDR3 sequences. With regard to this clonotype: Its antigen is unidentified.

Sequencing was carried out using naive CXCR3+ CD8+ T cells from blood. Documented subset: CD45RO-CCR7+CD27+CD95- naive CD8+ T cells expressing CXCR3 (TNR3+). This clonotype originated in a human donor in good health. Some clones in this sample may be carry-over from other donors' samples. V and J are TRBV5-5 and TRBJ1-4. The CDR3 loop is CASNHQEPYEKLFF.